Listed below are T cell receptor beta chains from one sample, sequenced in a study of T cell changes during pregnancy in multiple sclerosis. Clones were sequenced by immunoSEQ multiplex PCR, and TCRdb holds only the in-frame ones, with some missing. The sample records roughly 70,000 clones, approximately 92% being singletons. The sample here was peripheral blood, taken before pregnancy. These receptors came from a female donor with multiple sclerosis, enrolled in a pregnancy study. Both conserved end residues are part of each CDR3. The D gene is left open where the match is weak. Size values are once, few and many counts, or a class for expanded clones, and some rows have none.

j_gene	d_gene	v_gene	abundance	CDR3aa	CDR3nt
TRBJ2-2	.	TRBV9	.	CASSVGLPPGELFF	TGTGCCAGCAGCGTAGGGCTGCCCCCCGGGGAGCTGTTTTTT
TRBJ2-7	.	TRBV29-1	.	CSVEDKAAGVVEQYF	TGCAGCGTTGAAGATAAAGCGGCAGGGGTAGTCGAGCAGTACTTC
TRBJ1-2	.	TRBV27	.	CASSLGQGTDGYTF	TGTGCCAGCAGTTTGGGGCAGGGAACGGATGGCTACACCTTC
TRBJ2-5	TRBD2	TRBV7-9	.	CASSTRTSGSIRETQYF	TGTGCCAGCAGCACAAGGACTAGCGGGAGTATCAGAGAGACCCAGTACTTC
TRBJ1-1	.	TRBV14	few	CASSQASGLRGAFF	TGTGCCAGCAGCCAAGCTTCGGGTCTACGGGGAGCTTTCTTT
TRBJ1-3	.	TRBV19	.	CASRSITSGHRRGNTIYF	TGTGCCAGTCGTAGTATAACGTCGGGTCATAGAAGAGGAAACACCATATATTTT
TRBJ1-2	TRBD1	TRBV28	.	CASRTGQGDYGYTF	TGTGCCAGCAGAACAGGACAGGGGGACTATGGCTACACCTTC
TRBJ2-1	TRBD1	TRBV7-9	.	CASSWGQSYGEQFF	TGTGCCAGCAGCTGGGGACAGTCATATGGTGAGCAGTTCTTC
TRBJ1-3	TRBD1	TRBV27	.	CASSATGASGNTIYF	TGTGCCAGCAGTGCCACAGGGGCCTCTGGAAACACCATATATTTT
TRBJ2-7	.	TRBV27	.	CASGRTQTYEQYF	TGTGCCAGCGGGAGGACTCAGACCTACGAGCAGTACTTC
TRBJ2-5	.	TRBV21-1	.	CASSKASMGALETQYF	TGTGCCAGCAGCAAAGCGTCTATGGGGGCTCTAGAGACCCAGTACTTC
TRBJ2-1	TRBD2	TRBV27	.	CASSPFVSGRARYNEQFF	TGTGCCAGCAGTCCTTTTGTTAGCGGGAGGGCCAGGTACAATGAGCAGTTCTTC
TRBJ1-1	TRBD1	TRBV10-3	.	CAISLKQGATEAFF	TGTGCCATCAGCCTCAAACAGGGGGCGACTGAAGCTTTCTTT
TRBJ2-1	.	TRBV6-1	.	CASIGQGSYNEQFF	TGTGCCAGCATAGGCCAGGGGAGTTACAATGAGCAGTTCTTC
TRBJ1-5	.	TRBV11-2	once	CASSSDTGLYSPGNQPQHF	TGTGCCAGCAGCTCTGACACAGGGTTATATAGTCCGGGCAATCAGCCCCAGCATTTT
TRBJ2-3	.	TRBV27	.	CASSLQRRDTQYF	TGTGCCAGCAGCCTTCAGCGGCGGGATACGCAGTATTTT
TRBJ2-1	TRBD2	TRBV19	.	CASSIDTSGYNEQFF	TGTGCCAGTAGTATAGATACTAGCGGGTACAATGAGCAGTTCTTC
TRBJ1-1	.	TRBV7-8	.	CASSLGTGTEAFF	TGTGCCAGCAGTCTAGGCACGGGAACTGAAGCTTTCTTT
TRBJ1-1	TRBD1	TRBV28	.	CASRLWSIQGPNTEAFF	TGTGCCAGCAGACTTTGGTCTATACAGGGGCCGAACACTGAAGCTTTCTTT
TRBJ2-1	TRBD2	TRBV15	.	CATSRDRLAGARNEQFF	TGTGCCACCAGCAGAGATCGGCTAGCGGGAGCTCGTAATGAGCAGTTCTTC
TRBJ2-7	.	TRBV28	.	CASSNPVTYEQYF	TGTGCCAGCAGTAACCCGGTCACCTACGAGCAGTACTTC
TRBJ1-4	.	TRBV27	.	CASNKGGPREKLFF	TGTGCCAGCAATAAGGGAGGCCCTCGTGAAAAACTGTTTTTT
TRBJ2-4	TRBD1	TRBV23-1	.	CASSQSANRGQTPMGSIKNIQYF	TGCGCCAGCAGTCAATCGGCGAATCGGGGACAGACACCTATGGGGAGCATCAAAAACATTCAGTACTTC
TRBJ1-5	.	TRBV2	.	CASKGDSNQPQHF	TGTGCCAGCAAGGGGGATAGCAATCAGCCCCAGCATTTT
TRBJ2-1	.	TRBV21-1	.	CASSKLESLDYRENEQFF	TGTGCCAGCAGCAAATTAGAGTCCCTCGATTACCGGGAAAATGAGCAGTTCTTC
TRBJ2-1	TRBD2	TRBV6-5	.	CASAQLAGIDNEQFF	TGTGCCAGCGCCCAACTAGCGGGGATCGACAATGAGCAGTTCTTC
TRBJ1-2	.	TRBV5-4	.	CASSFGGSNYGYTF	TGTGCCAGCAGCTTCGGGGGGTCCAACTATGGCTACACCTTC
TRBJ2-7	.	TRBV7-2	.	CASSFPEASYEQYF	TGTGCCAGCAGCTTCCCAGAGGCCTCCTACGAGCAGTACTTC
TRBJ2-5	.	TRBV6-6	.	CASSYDTPGTQYF	TGTGCCAGCAGTTACGACACCCCAGGGACCCAGTACTTC
TRBJ2-2	.	TRBV9	once	CASGSRGVNTGELFF	TGTGCCAGCGGGTCCAGGGGGGTGAACACCGGGGAGCTGTTTTTT
TRBJ2-7	.	TRBV7-9	.	CASSPRAILGGSYEQYF	TGTGCCAGCAGCCCCCGGGCCATCCTAGGGGGCTCCTACGAGCAGTACTTC
TRBJ2-7	TRBD2	TRBV5-1	.	CASSLAGGSYEQYF	TGCGCCAGCAGCTTGGCGGGAGGCTCCTACGAGCAGTACTTC
TRBJ2-7	.	TRBV7-2	.	CASSLASGGSQTYEQYF	TGTGCCAGCAGCTTAGCCAGTGGAGGGTCTCAAACCTACGAGCAGTACTTC
TRBJ1-6	.	TRBV6-5	.	CASSYAGANSPLHF	TGTGCCAGCAGTTACGCAGGGGCAAATTCACCCCTCCACTTT
TRBJ2-5	.	TRBV4-3	.	CASSQERLQETQYF	TGCGCCAGCAGCCAAGAAAGACTACAAGAGACCCAGTACTTC
TRBJ1-1	.	TRBV5-1	.	CASSPQPGGWGTEAFF	TGCGCCAGCAGCCCACAGCCGGGGGGCTGGGGCACTGAAGCTTTCTTT
TRBJ1-2	.	TRBV6-5	.	CASSYSRLYGYTF	TGTGCCAGCAGTTACTCCAGGCTCTATGGCTACACCTTC
TRBJ1-4	TRBD1	TRBV18	.	CASSPQGARGEKLFF	TGTGCCAGCTCACCTCAGGGGGCGCGTGGTGAAAAACTGTTTTTT
TRBJ2-6	TRBD2	TRBV2	.	CASIPGGTGANVLTF	TGTGCCAGCATCCCGGGAGGTACTGGGGCCAACGTCCTGACTTTC
TRBJ2-7	.	TRBV5-4	.	CASSFGQNYEQYF	TGTGCCAGCAGCTTTGGACAGAACTACGAGCAGTACTTC
TRBJ1-1	.	TRBV18	.	CASSPLAGSGAFF	TGTGCCAGCTCACCATTGGCAGGATCTGGGGCTTTCTTT
TRBJ1-4	.	TRBV4-1	.	CASSQLAGPNEKLFF	TGCGCCAGCAGCCAACTCGCAGGGCCTAATGAAAAACTGTTTTTT
TRBJ2-7	.	TRBV7-9	.	CASSLLSRRGSYEQYF	TGTGCCAGCAGCTTACTATCGCGGCGCGGCTCCTACGAGCAGTACTTC
TRBJ2-5	TRBD2	TRBV28	.	CASSLGLAGMQETQYF	TGTGCCAGCAGTTTAGGACTAGCGGGGATGCAAGAGACCCAGTACTTC
TRBJ2-5	.	TRBV21-1	.	CASSKVRTSQETQYF	TGTGCCAGCAGCAAAGTCAGGACTAGTCAAGAGACCCAGTACTTC
TRBJ2-3	.	TRBV11-3	.	CASSLEGVLGTDTQYF	TGTGCCAGCAGCTTAGAAGGAGTTCTGGGTACAGATACGCAGTATTTT
TRBJ2-7	.	TRBV6-5	.	CASSYVQGGNEQYF	TGTGCCAGCAGTTACGTTCAGGGTGGTAACGAGCAGTACTTC
TRBJ1-1	TRBD1	TRBV18	.	CASSHGTEEAFF	TGTGCCAGCTCACATGGGACAGAAGAAGCTTTCTTT
TRBJ2-2	TRBD2	TRBV4-2	.	CASSQDDLAGGRSRELFF	TGTGCCAGCAGCCAAGACGATCTAGCGGGAGGGCGGTCCAGGGAGCTGTTTTTT
TRBJ2-3	.	TRBV6-5	.	CASSYNGASTDTQYF	TGTGCCAGCAGTTACAATGGGGCTAGCACAGATACGCAGTATTTT
TRBJ2-1	.	TRBV10-3	.	CAISGFAGNEQFF	TGTGCCATCAGTGGATTCGCGGGCAATGAGCAGTTCTTC
TRBJ2-7	TRBD2	TRBV27	.	CASRLAGSRFEQYF	TGTGCCAGCAGACTAGCGGGGAGTCGATTCGAGCAGTACTTC
TRBJ2-3	TRBD2	TRBV5-1	.	CASSLVGLARHTDTQYF	TGCGCCAGCAGCTTGGTTGGACTAGCGAGACACACAGATACGCAGTATTTT
TRBJ2-1	TRBD2	TRBV5-8	.	CASTSGRNSYNEQFF	TGTGCCAGCACTAGCGGGAGGAACTCCTACAATGAGCAGTTCTTC
TRBJ2-7	.	TRBV5-1	.	CASSLTGNYEQYF	TGCGCCAGCAGCTTGACGGGAAACTACGAGCAGTACTTC